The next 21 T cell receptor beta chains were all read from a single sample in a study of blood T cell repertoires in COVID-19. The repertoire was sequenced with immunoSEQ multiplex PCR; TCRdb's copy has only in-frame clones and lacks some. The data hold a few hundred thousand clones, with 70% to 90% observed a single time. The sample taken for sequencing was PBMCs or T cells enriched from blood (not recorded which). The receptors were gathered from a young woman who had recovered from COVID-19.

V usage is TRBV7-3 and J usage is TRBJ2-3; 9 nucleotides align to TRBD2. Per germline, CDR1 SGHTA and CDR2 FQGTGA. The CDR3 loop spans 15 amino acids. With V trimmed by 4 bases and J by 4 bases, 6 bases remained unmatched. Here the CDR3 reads CASSYGVAGADTQYF. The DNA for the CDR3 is TGTGCCAGCAGCTATGGCGTAGCGGGGGCAGATACGCAGTATTTT.

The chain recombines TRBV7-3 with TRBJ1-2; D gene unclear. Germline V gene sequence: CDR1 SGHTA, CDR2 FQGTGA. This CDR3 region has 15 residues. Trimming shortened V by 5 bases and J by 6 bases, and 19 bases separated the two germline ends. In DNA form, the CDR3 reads TGTGCCAGCAGCCCTCAGGCGTCTTCGAAGCATGGCTACACCTTC. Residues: CASSPQASSKHGYTF.

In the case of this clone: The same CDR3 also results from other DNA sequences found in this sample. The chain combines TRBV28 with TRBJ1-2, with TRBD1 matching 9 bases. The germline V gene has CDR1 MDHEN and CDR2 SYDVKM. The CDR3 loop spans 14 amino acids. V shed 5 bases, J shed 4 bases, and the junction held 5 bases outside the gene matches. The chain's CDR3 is CASSIQGAAYGYTF. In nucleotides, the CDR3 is TGTGCCAGCAGTATACAGGGGGCTGCCTATGGCTACACCTTC.

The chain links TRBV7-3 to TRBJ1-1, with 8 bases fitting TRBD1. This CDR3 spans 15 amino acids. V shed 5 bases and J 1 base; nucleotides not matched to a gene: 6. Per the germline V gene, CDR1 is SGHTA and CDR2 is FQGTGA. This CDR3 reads CASSDPGQGNTEAFF. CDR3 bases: TGTGCCAGCAGCGACCCCGGACAGGGGAACACTGAAGCTTTCTTT.

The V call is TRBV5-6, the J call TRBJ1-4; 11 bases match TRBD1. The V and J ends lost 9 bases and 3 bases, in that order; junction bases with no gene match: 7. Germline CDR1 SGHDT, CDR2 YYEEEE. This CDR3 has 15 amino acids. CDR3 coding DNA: TGTGCCAATGACGGACAGGGGGCACCTAATGAAAAACTGTTTTTT. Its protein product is CANDGQGAPNEKLFF.

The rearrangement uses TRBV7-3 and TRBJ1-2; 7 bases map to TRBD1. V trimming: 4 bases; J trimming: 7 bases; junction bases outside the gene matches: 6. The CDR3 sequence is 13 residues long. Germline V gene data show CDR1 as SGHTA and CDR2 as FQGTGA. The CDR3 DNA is TGTGCCAGCAGCTCAGGGGGAGCGGCTGGCTACACCTTC. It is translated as CASSSGGAAGYTF.

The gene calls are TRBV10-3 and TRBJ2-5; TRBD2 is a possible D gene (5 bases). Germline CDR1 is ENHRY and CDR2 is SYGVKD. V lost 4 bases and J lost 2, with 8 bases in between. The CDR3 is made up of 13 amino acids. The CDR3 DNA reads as TGTGCCATCAGTGTTCTAGCACAAGAGACCCAGTACTTC. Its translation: CAISVLAQETQYF.

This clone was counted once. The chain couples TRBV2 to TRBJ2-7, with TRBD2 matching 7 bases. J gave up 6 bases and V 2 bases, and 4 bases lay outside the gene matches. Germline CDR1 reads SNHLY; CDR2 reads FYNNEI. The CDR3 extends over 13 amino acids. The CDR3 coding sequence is TGTGCCAGCAGTGAAACGAGGGAGGGCGAGCAGTACTTC. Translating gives CASSETREGEQYF. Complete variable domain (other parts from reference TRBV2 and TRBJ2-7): EPEVTQTPSHQVTQMGQEVILRCVPISNHLYFYWYRQILGQKVEFLVSFYNNEISEKSEIFDDQFSVERPDGSNFTLKIRSTKLEDSAMYFCASSETREGEQYFGPGTRLTVT.

The CDR3 nucleotides read TGTGCCAGCAGCTTCTCTCCGGATACGCAGTATTTT. It encodes CASSFSPDTQYF. The chain carries TRBV7-9 and TRBJ2-3; D uncertain. Trimming took off 3 bases at V and 6 bases at J, with 7 bases between the two ends. Germline V gene sequence: CDR1 SEHNR, CDR2 FQNEAQ (reference sequence). This CDR3 region has 12 residues.

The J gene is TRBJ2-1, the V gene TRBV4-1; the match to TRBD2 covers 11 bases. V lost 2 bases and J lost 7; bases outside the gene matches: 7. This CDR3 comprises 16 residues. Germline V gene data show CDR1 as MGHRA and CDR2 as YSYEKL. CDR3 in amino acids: CASSQLSTSGRNEQFF. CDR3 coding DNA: TGCGCCAGCAGCCAATTGAGCACTAGCGGGAGAAATGAGCAGTTCTTC.

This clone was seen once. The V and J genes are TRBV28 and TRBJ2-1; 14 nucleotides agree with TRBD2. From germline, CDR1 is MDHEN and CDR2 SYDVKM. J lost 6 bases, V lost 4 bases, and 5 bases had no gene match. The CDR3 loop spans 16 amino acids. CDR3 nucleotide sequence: TGTGCCAGCAGTTACCCCGGGACTAGCGGGGGCAATGAGCAGTTCTTC. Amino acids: CASSYPGTSGGNEQFF.

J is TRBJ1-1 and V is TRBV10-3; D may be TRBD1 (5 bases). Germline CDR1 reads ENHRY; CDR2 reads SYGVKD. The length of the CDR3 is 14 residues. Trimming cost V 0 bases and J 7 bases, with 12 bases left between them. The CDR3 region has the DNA TGTGCCATCAGTGAGTCGAGACAGAACTTTGAAGCTTTCTTT. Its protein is CAISESRQNFEAFF.

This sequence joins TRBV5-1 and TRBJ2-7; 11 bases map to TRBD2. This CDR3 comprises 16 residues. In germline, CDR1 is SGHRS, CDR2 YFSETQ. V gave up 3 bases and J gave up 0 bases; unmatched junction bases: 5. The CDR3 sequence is CASSWTSGPSSYEQYF. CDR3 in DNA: TGCGCCAGCAGCTGGACTAGCGGGCCGAGCTCCTACGAGCAGTACTTC. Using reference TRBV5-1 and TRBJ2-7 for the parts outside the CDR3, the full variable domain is KAGVTQTPRYLIKTRGQQVTLSCSPISGHRSVSWYQQTPGQGLQFLFEYFSETQRNKGNFPGRFSGRQFSNSRSEMNVSTLELGDSALYLCASSWTSGPSSYEQYFGPGTRLTVT.

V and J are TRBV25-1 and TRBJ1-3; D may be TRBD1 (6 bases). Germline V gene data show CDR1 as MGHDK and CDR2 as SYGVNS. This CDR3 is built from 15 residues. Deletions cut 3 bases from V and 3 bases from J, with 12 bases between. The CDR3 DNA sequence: TGTGCCAGCAGTGATACAGGGTACGGTGGAAACACCATATATTTT. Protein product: CASSDTGYGGNTIYF.

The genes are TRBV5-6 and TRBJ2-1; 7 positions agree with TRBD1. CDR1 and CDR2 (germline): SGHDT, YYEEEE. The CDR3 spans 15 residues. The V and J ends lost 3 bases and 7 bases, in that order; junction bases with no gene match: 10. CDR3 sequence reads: CASSWSGTARNEQFF. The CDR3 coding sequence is TGTGCCAGCAGCTGGTCCGGGACAGCTCGGAATGAGCAGTTCTTC.

The CDR3: CASSYWTSGSYEQYF. The CDR3 bases are TGTGCCAGCAGTTACTGGACTAGCGGCTCCTACGAGCAGTACTTC. The chain combines TRBV6-5 with TRBJ2-7; TRBD2 agrees at 10 bases. Per the germline V gene, CDR1 is MNHEY and CDR2 is SVGAGI. The V and J ends lost 1 base and 0 bases, in that order; junction bases with no gene match: 0. The CDR3 has 15 amino acids.

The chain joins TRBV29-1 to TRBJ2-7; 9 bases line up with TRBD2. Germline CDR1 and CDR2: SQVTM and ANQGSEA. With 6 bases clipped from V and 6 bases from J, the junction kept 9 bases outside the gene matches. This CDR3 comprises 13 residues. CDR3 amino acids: CSVYSGGFGEQYF. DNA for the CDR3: TGCAGCGTCTACAGCGGGGGGTTTGGCGAGCAGTACTTC.

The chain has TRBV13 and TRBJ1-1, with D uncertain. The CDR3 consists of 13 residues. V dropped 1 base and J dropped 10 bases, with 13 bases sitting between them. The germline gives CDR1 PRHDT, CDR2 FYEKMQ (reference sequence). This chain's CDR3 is CASSLDEGFAAFF. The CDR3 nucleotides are TGTGCCAGCAGCTTAGATGAGGGTTTCGCAGCTTTCTTT.

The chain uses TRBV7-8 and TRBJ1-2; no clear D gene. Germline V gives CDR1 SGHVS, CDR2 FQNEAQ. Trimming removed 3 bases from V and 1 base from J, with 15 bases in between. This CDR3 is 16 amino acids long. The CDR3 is CASSFYTRTDNYGYTF. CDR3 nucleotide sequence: TGTGCCAGCAGCTTTTACACCCGCACAGATAACTATGGCTACACCTTC.

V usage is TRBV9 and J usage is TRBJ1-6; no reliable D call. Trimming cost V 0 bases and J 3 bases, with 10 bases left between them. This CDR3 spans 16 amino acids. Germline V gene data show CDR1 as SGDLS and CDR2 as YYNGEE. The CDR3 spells CASSVGTAGYNSPLHF. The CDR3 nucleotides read TGTGCCAGCAGCGTAGGGACCGCGGGCTATAATTCACCCCTCCACTTT.

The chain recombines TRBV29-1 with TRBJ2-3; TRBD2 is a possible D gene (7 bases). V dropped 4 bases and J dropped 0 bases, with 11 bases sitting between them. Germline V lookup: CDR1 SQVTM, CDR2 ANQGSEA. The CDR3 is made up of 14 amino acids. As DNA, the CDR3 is TGCAGCGTTGGTGAGGGGGGGAGCACAGATACGCAGTATTTT. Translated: CSVGEGGSTDTQYF.